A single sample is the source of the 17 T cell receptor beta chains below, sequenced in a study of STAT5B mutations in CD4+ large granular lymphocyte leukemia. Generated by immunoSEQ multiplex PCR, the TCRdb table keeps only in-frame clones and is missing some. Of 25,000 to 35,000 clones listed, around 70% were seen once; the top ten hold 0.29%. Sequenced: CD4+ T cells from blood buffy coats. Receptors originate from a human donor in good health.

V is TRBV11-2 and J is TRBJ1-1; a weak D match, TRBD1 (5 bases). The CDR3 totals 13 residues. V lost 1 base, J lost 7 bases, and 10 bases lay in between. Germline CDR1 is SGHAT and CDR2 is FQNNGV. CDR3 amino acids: CASSLGQLNEAFF. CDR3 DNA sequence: TGTGCCAGCAGCTTAGGACAGCTTAATGAAGCTTTCTTT.

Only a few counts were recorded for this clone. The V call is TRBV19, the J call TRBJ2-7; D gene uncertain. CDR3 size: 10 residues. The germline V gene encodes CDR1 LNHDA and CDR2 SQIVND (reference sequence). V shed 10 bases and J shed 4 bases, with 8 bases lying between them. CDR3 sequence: CATRIYEQYF. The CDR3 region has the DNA TGTGCCACACGGATATACGAGCAGTACTTC.

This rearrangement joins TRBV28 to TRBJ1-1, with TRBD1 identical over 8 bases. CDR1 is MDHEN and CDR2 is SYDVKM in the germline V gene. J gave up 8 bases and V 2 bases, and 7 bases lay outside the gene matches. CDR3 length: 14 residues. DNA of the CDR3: TGTGCCAGCAGTTTACACCGGGACAGGTACGAAGCTTTCTTT. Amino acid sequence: CASSLHRDRYEAFF. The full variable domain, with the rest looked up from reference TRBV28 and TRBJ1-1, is DVKVTQSSRYLVKRTGEKVFLECVQDMDHENMFWYRQDPGLGLRLIYFSYDVKMKEKGDIPEGYSVSREKKERFSLILESASTNQTSMYLCASSLHRDRYEAFFGQGTRLTVV.

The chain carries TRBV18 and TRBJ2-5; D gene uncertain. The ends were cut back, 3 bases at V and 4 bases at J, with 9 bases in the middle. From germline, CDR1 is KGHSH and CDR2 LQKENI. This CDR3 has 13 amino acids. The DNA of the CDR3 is TGTGCCAGCTCACCCGGGTTGCGAGAGACCCAGTACTTC. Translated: CASSPGLRETQYF.

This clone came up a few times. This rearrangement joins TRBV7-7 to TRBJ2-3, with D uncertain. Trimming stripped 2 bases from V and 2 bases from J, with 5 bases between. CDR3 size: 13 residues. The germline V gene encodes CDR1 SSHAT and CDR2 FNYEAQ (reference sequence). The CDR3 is CASSLSPTDTQYF. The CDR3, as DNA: TGTGCCAGCAGCTTATCTCCCACAGATACGCAGTATTTT.

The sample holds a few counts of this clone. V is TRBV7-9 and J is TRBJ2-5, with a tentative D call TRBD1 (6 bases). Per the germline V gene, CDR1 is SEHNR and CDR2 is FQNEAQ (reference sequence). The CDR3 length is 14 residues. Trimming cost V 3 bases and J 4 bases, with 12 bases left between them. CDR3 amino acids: CASSFGTHPETQYF. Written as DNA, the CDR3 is TGTGCCAGCAGCTTCGGGACACACCCAGAGACCCAGTACTTC.

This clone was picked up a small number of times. The CDR3 loop reads CASSPGTDTQYF. The CDR3 DNA is TGTGCCAGCAGTCCCGGCACAGATACGCAGTATTTT. The chain links TRBV7-9 to TRBJ2-3; D ambiguous. V was pared by 6 bases and J by 1 base, with 5 bases between. From germline, CDR1 is SEHNR and CDR2 FQNEAQ (reference sequence). The CDR3 is 12 residues long.

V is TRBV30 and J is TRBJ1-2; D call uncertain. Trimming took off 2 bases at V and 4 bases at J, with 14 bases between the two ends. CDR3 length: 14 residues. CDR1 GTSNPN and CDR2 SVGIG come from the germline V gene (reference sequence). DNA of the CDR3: TGTGCCTGGAGTCACACTATATCTCCCTATGGCTACACCTTC. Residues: CAWSHTISPYGYTF.

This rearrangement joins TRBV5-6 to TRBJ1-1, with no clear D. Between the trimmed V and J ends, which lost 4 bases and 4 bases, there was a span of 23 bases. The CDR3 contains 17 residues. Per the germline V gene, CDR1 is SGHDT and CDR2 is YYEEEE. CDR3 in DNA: TGTGCCAGCAGCCGCCTAATTTCGGCGCGAGGGAGCACTGAAGCTTTCTTT. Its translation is CASSRLISARGSTEAFF.

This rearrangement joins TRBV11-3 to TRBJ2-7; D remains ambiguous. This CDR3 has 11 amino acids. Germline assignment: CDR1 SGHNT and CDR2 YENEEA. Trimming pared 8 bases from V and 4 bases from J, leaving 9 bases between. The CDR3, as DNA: TGTGCCAGCGGCCAGAGATACGAGCAGTACTTC. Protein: CASGQRYEQYF.

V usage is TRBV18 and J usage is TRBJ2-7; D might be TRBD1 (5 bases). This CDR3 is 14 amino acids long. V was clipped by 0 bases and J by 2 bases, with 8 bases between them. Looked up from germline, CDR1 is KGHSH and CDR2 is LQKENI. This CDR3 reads CASSPPDMPYEQYF. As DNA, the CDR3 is TGTGCCAGCTCACCACCGGACATGCCCTACGAGCAGTACTTC. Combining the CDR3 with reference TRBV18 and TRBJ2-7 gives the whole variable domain NAGVMQNPRHLVRRRGQEARLRCSPMKGHSHVYWYRQLPEEGLKFMVYLQKENIIDESGMPKERFSAEFPKEGPSILRIQQVVRGDSAAYFCASSPPDMPYEQYFGPGTRLTVT.

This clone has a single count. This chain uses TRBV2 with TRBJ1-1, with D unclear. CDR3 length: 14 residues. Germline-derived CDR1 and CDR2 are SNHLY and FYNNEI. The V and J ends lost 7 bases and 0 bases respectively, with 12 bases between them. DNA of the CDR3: TGTGCCAGCACAGCAACGGTAATGAACACTGAAGCTTTCTTT. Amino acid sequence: CASTATVMNTEAFF.

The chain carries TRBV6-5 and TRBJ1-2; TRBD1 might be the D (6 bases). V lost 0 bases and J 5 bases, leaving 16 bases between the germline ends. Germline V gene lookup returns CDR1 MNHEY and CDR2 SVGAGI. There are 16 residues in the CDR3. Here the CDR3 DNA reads TGTGCCAGCAGTTACTCTACAGGGCCCGGGATATATGGCTACACCTTC. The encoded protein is CASSYSTGPGIYGYTF.

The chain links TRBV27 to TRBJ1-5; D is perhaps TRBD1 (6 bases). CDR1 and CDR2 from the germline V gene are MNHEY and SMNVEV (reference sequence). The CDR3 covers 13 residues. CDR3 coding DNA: TGTGAAACAGGACAGTATAGCAATCAGCCCCAGCATTTT. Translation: CETGQYSNQPQHF.

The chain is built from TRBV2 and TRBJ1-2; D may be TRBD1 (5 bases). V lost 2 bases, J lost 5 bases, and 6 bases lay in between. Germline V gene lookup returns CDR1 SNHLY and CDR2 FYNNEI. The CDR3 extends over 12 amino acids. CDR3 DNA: TGTGCCAGCAGTGAAAGGACATATGGCTACACCTTC. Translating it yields CASSERTYGYTF.

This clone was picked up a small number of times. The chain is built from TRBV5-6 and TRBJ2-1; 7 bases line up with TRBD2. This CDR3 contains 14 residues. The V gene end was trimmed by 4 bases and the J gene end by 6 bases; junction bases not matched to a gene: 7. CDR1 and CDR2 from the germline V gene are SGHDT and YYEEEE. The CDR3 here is CASSLGLVLNEQFF. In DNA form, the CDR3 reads TGTGCCAGCAGCCTAGGACTAGTACTCAATGAGCAGTTCTTC.

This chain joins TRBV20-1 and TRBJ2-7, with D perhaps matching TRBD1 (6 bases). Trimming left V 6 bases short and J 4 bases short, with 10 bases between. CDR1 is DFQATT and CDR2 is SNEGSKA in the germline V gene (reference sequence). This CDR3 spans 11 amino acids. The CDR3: CSAWDNYEQYF. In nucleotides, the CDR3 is TGCAGTGCGTGGGACAATTACGAGCAGTACTTC.